A selection of T cell receptor beta chains follows, all from one sample in a study of blood T cells in healthy people across ages. TCRdb called the 5' RACE reads again in MiXCR, with one record for every CDR3 protein. The sample has 1.5 million to 2 million distinct CDR3 sequences; around 36% are singletons. The sample taken for sequencing was blood. The receptors derive from a woman aged 25-40 years in good health. CDR3s include the opening cysteine and the closing phenylalanine or tryptophan. A D gene is named only where the DNA matches it firmly. Size tells how often a clone was seen (once, few, many) or the class of an expanded clone, and some rows leave it out.

>NA|TRBV6-2/TRBV6-3|NA|TRBJ1-1
CASTPVQGRNTEAFF
TGTGCCAGCACCCCTGTCCAGGGTCGAAACACTGAAGCTTTCTTT
>NA|TRBV4-1|many|TRBJ2-7
CASSQGASPAFYEQYF
TGCGCCAGCAGCCAAGGGGCCAGTCCAGCATTCTACGAGCAGTACTTC
>NA|TRBV29-1|few|TRBJ1-1
CSVASARGDTEAFF
TGCAGCGTTGCCAGCGCGAGAGGGGACACTGAAGCTTTCTTT
>NA|TRBV6-1|NA|TRBJ2-1
CASSVLGVGDSSYNEQFF
TGTGCCAGCAGTGTTCTCGGTGTTGGGGACTCTTCCTACAATGAGCAGTTCTTC
>TRBD2|TRBV20-1|NA|TRBJ2-5
CSAHSGNQETQYF
TGCAGTGCTCATAGCGGGAACCAAGAGACCCAGTACTTC
>NA|TRBV4-1|NA|TRBJ1-2
CASSQDPGTPGYGYTF
TGCGCCAGCAGCCAAGATCCGGGGACCCCTGGCTATGGCTACACCTTC
>TRBD1|TRBV3-1|NA|TRBJ1-2
CASSQDTTTGGTGYTF
TGTGCCAGCAGCCAAGATACGACAACAGGGGGCACTGGCTACACCTTC
>TRBD2|TRBV27|NA|TRBJ2-7
CASGGLVSEQYF
TGTGCCAGCGGGGGACTAGTGAGTGAGCAGTACTTC
>NA|TRBV6-2/TRBV6-3|NA|TRBJ1-6
CASSYPGSSPLHF
TGTGCCAGCAGTTACCCAGGGAGTTCACCCCTCCACTTT
>NA|TRBV11-2|once|TRBJ2-1
CASSLVGHHEQFF
TGTGCCAGCAGCTTAGTAGGGCACCATGAGCAGTTCTTC
>TRBD2|TRBV20-1|many|TRBJ2-1
CSASGAGSVYNEQFF
TGCAGCGCCAGCGGGGCGGGGAGTGTGTACAATGAGCAGTTCTTC
>TRBD1|TRBV27|NA|TRBJ1-2
CASNPGTDLAGYTF
TGTGCCAGCAACCCCGGGACAGATCTCGCTGGCTACACCTTC
>TRBD2|TRBV2|once|TRBJ2-3
CASSEGTSGVIDTQYF
TGTGCCAGCAGTGAAGGGACTAGCGGGGTGATAGATACGCAGTATTTT
>NA|TRBV11-2|few|TRBJ2-1
CASSAYYEQFF
TGTGCCAGCAGCGCGTACTATGAGCAGTTCTTC
>TRBD2|TRBV28|NA|TRBJ2-7
CASSFPGLAGEDYEQYF
TGTGCCAGCAGTTTCCCGGGACTAGCGGGAGAGGACTACGAGCAGTACTTC
>NA|TRBV5-1|few|TRBJ2-3
CASVDRSSTDTQYF
TGCGCCAGCGTTGACCGGTCTAGCACAGATACGCAGTATTTT
>NA|TRBV30|few|TRBJ1-2
CAWKRAGAYGYTF
TGTGCCTGGAAACGGGCAGGGGCTTACGGCTACACCTTC
>NA|TRBV5-1|NA|TRBJ1-4
CASSLGLRENEKLFF
TGCGCCAGCAGCTTGGGTCTCAGGGAGAATGAAAAACTGTTTTTT
>NA|TRBV7-9|few|TRBJ2-1
CASSSLAGLAYNEQFF
TGTGCCAGCAGTTCACTTGCGGGACTTGCCTACAATGAGCAGTTCTTC
>NA|TRBV5-1|NA|TRBJ1-1
CASSLDQMNTEAFF
TGCGCCAGCAGCTTGGACCAGATGAACACTGAAGCTTTCTTT
>NA|TRBV18|few|TRBJ2-6
CASSPPVGPGANVLTF
TGTGCCAGCTCACCACCGGTGGGCCCAGGGGCCAACGTCCTGACTTTC
>NA|TRBV13|few|TRBJ2-1
CASSSDEGSYNEQFF
TGTGCCAGCAGCTCGGATGAGGGATCGTACAATGAGCAGTTCTTC
>TRBD2|TRBV20-1|NA|TRBJ2-7
CSAWTSGAYEQYF
TGCAGTGCCTGGACTAGCGGGGCGTACGAGCAGTACTTC
>TRBD2|TRBV30|NA|TRBJ2-5
CACPGRGGRSGTQYF
TGTGCCTGCCCTGGTCGGGGCGGGAGGAGTGGGACCCAGTACTTC
>NA|TRBV11-2|NA|TRBJ2-5
CASSLYDLQETQYF
TGTGCCAGCAGCTTATACGACCTACAAGAGACCCAGTACTTC
>NA|TRBV10-3|many|TRBJ2-3
CAIRIAPEDTQYF
TGTGCCATCAGGATAGCGCCCGAAGATACGCAGTATTTT
>NA|TRBV20-1|NA|TRBJ2-7
CSARDHLARYEQYF
TGCAGTGCTAGAGATCATCTAGCACGCTACGAGCAGTACTTC
>TRBD1|TRBV20-1|NA|TRBJ2-7
CSARGTGKGEQYF
TGCAGTGCTAGGGGGACAGGGAAGGGCGAGCAGTACTTC
>NA|TRBV6-1|NA|TRBJ1-5
CASATIRDQPQHF
TGTGCCAGCGCAACTATCAGGGATCAGCCCCAGCATTTT
>NA|TRBV15|many|TRBJ2-7
CATSPNYYEQYF
TGTGCCACCAGCCCCAACTACTACGAGCAGTACTTC
>NA|TRBV20-1|NA|TRBJ2-1
CSARSLIATTYNEQFF
TGCAGTGCTAGGAGCCTTATAGCGACCACCTACAATGAGCAGTTCTTC
>NA|TRBV5-5|few|TRBJ1-2
CASSLLTSYGYTF
TGTGCCAGCAGCTTGTTGACGAGCTATGGCTACACCTTC
>NA|TRBV5-1|NA|TRBJ2-5
CASSSGRTLQETQYF
TGCGCCAGCAGCTCCGGGCGGACCCTCCAGGAGACCCAGTACTTC
>NA|TRBV12-3/TRBV12-4|NA|TRBJ1-4
CASNQMGKNSEKLFF
TGTGCCAGCAACCAAATGGGGAAAAATTCCGAAAAACTGTTTTTT
>NA|TRBV19|NA|TRBJ2-5
CASSTRLGETQYF
TGTGCCAGTAGTACGCGACTAGGAGAGACCCAGTACTTC
>TRBD2|TRBV2|NA|TRBJ2-2
CASSPSGSGGTGELFF
TGTGCCAGCAGTCCTAGCGGGAGTGGTGGAACCGGGGAGCTGTTTTTT
>TRBD2|TRBV30|NA|TRBJ2-1
CAWSVGSGTEQFF
TGTGCCTGGAGTGTTGGTAGCGGGACTGAGCAGTTCTTC
>TRBD1|TRBV20-1|NA|TRBJ1-6
CSARDRAGGRPPLHF
TGCAGTGCTAGAGATCGGGCAGGGGGGCGGCCACCCCTCCACTTT
>NA|TRBV30|NA|TRBJ1-1
CAWSVNTEAFF
TGTGCCTGGAGTGTAAACACTGAAGCTTTCTTT
>NA|TRBV20-1|NA|TRBJ1-5
CSAREPGTGNQPQHF
TGCAGTGCTAGAGAGCCGGGGACTGGGAATCAGCCCCAGCATTTT
>NA|TRBV7-2|many|TRBJ2-3
CASSSRVLGTDTQYF
TGTGCCAGCAGCTCCCGGGTCCTAGGGACAGATACGCAGTATTTT
>TRBD2|TRBV12-3/TRBV12-4|NA|TRBJ2-1
CASKYGTSGLYNEQFF
TGTGCCAGCAAATACGGGACTAGCGGACTTTACAATGAGCAGTTCTTC
>TRBD1|TRBV6-2/TRBV6-3|few|TRBJ1-2
CASSKQPPQTRDRGSGGYTF
TGTGCCAGCAGCAAACAGCCTCCTCAAACCCGGGACAGGGGTTCCGGGGGCTACACCTTC
>NA|TRBV6-6|many|TRBJ2-1
CASSGGGNNEQFF
TGTGCCAGCAGTGGAGGGGGAAACAATGAGCAGTTCTTC
>TRBD2|TRBV6-5|NA|TRBJ2-4
CASSYGGLAGGQEQYF
TGTGCCAGCAGTTACGGAGGGCTAGCGGGGGGCCAAGAGCAGTACTTC
>TRBD2|TRBV10-3|NA|TRBJ2-7
CAISESTSGRAASYNEQYF
TGTGCCATCAGTGAGTCGACTAGCGGGAGGGCCGCCTCCTACAATGAGCAGTACTTC
>NA|TRBV7-9|few|TRBJ2-5
CASSPPRGFQETQYF
TGTGCCAGCAGCCCGCCCCGCGGCTTCCAAGAGACCCAGTACTTC